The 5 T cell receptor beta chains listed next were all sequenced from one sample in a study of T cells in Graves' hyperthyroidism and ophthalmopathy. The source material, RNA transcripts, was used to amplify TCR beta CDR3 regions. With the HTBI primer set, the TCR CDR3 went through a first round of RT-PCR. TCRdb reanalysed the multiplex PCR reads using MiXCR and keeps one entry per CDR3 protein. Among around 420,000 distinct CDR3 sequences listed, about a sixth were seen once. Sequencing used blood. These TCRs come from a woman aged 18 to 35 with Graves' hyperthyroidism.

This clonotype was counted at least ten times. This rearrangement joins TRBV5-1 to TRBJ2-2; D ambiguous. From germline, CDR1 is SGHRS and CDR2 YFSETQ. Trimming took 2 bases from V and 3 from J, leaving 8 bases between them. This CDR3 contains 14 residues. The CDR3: CASSFKPDTGELFF. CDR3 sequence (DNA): TGCGCCAGCAGCTTTAAACCAGACACCGGGGAGCTGTTTTTT. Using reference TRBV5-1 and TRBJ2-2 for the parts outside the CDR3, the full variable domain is KAGVTQTPRYLIKTRGQQVTLSCSPISGHRSVSWYQQTPGQGLQFLFEYFSETQRNKGNFPGRFSGRQFSNSRSEMNVSTLELGDSALYLCASSFKPDTGELFFGEGSRLTVL.

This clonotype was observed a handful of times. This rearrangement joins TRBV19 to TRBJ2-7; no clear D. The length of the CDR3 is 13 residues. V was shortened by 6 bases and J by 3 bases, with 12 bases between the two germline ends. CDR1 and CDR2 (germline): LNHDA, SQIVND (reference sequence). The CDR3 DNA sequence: TGTGCCAGTAGCAATCGAGGACGCTACGAGCAGTACTTC. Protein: CASSNRGRYEQYF.

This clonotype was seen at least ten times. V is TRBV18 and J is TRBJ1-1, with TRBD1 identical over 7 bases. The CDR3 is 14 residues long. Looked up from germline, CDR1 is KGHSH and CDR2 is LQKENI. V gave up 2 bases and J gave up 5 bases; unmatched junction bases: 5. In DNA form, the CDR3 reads TGTGCCAGCTCACCAAGCAGGGGGGGAACTGAAGCTTTCTTT. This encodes CASSPSRGGTEAFF.

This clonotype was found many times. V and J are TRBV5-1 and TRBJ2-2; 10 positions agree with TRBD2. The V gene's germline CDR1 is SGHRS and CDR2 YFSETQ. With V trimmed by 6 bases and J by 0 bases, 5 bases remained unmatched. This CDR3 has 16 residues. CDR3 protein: CASMTSGFANTGELFF. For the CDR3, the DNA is TGCGCCAGCATGACTAGCGGGTTCGCGAACACCGGGGAGCTGTTTTTT.

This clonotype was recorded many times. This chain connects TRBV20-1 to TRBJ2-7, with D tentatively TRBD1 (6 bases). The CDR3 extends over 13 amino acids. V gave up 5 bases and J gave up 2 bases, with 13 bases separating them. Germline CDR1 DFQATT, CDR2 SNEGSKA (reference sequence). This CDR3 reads CSAPDRNPYEQYF. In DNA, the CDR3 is TGCAGTGCTCCGGACAGAAACCCCTACGAGCAGTACTTC.